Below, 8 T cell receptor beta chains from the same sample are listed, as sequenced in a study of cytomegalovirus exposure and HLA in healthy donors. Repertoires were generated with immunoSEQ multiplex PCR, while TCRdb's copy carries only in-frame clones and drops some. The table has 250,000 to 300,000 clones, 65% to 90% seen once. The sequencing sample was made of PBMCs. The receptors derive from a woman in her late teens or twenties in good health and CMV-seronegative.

CDR3 nucleotide sequence: TGTGCCAGCAGCTTAGAAGGGACTAGCGGGAGGGTGGAGCAGTACTTC. Residues: CASSLEGTSGRVEQYF. V and J are TRBV13 and TRBJ2-7, with TRBD2 identical over 16 bases. This CDR3 spans 16 amino acids. The V and J ends lost 1 base and 7 bases, in that order; junction bases with no gene match: 4. Looked up from germline, CDR1 is PRHDT and CDR2 is FYEKMQ (reference sequence).

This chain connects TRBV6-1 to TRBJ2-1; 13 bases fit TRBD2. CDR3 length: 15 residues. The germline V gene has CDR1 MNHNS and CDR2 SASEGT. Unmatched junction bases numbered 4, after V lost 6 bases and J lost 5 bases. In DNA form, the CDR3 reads TGTGCCAGCAGGAAGGGGACTAGCGGGGACAATGAGCAGTTCTTC. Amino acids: CASRKGTSGDNEQFF.

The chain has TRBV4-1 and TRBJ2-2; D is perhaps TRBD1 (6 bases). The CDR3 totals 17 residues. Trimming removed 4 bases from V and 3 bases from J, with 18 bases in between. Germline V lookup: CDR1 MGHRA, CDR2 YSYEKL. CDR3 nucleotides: TGCGCCAGCAGCCCCCCAAGGGGGACCCGCCACACCGGGGAGCTGTTTTTT. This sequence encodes CASSPPRGTRHTGELFF.

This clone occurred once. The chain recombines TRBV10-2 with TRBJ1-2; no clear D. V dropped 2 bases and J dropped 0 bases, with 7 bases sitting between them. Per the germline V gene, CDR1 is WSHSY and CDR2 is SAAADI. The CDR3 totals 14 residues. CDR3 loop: CASSEVRANYGYTF. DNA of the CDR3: TGCGCCAGCAGTGAGGTGAGAGCTAACTATGGCTACACCTTC.

For the CDR3, the DNA is TGTGCCAGTAGTTGGGGCATATTCTCTGGAAACACCATATATTTT. Its protein is CASSWGIFSGNTIYF. The gene calls are TRBV19 and TRBJ1-3, with a tentative D call TRBD1 (5 bases). V lost 5 bases and J 0 bases, leaving 11 bases between the germline ends. This CDR3 region has 15 residues. CDR1 is LNHDA, CDR2 SQIVND, per germline (reference sequence).

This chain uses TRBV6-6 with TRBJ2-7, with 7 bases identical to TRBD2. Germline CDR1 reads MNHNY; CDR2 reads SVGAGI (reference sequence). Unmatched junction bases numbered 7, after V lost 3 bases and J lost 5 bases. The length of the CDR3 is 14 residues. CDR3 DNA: TGTGCCAGCAGTTATAATCGCGGGAGTCACGAGCAGTACTTC. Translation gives CASSYNRGSHEQYF.

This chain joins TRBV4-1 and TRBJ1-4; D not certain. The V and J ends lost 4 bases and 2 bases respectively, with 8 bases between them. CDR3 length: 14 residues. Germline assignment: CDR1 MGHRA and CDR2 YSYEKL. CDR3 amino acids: CASSRGWTNEKLFF. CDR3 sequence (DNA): TGCGCCAGCAGCCGAGGGTGGACTAATGAAAAACTGTTTTTT.

This chain's CDR3 is CASSLAGAYNEQFF. The CDR3 nucleotides are TGCGCCAGCAGCCTCGCGGGGGCATACAATGAGCAGTTCTTC. V is TRBV5-1 and J is TRBJ2-1; possible D gene TRBD2, 7 bases. This CDR3 has 14 residues. Germline lookup yields CDR1 SGHRS and CDR2 YFSETQ. The germline V and J ends were trimmed by 4 bases and 4 bases, with 12 bases remaining between them.